This T cell receptor beta chain was sequenced during a study of shared clonotypes between healthy human individuals. Naive CD8 cells were CD45RO-negative, positively selected for CCR7, excluding terminally differentiated effector memory CD45RA+ cells. Germline CDR1 is MNHEY and CDR2 is SMNVEV (reference sequence). J was trimmed by 4 bases and V by 6 bases; bases with no gene match: 10. The length of the CDR3 is 15 residues. Every subset had its genomic DNA shared out evenly among several immunoSEQ plates. Roughly 210 ng DNA, about 28,000 T cell genomes, went into each sorted-subset replicate PCR. Clones were sequenced by immunoSEQ multiplex PCR, and TCRdb holds only the in-frame ones, with some missing. The table includes around 620,000 clones, 85% to 95% detected once.

The source of this sequence is a woman aged 30 to 39 in good health. The chain joins TRBV27 to TRBJ2-3; 7 bases line up with TRBD1. Sequencing used naive CD8+ T cells sorted from blood. The CDR3 bases are TGTGCCAGCAGCCGGGGTGGGACAGTGGCAGATACGCAGTATTTT. Protein product: CASSRGGTVADTQYF.